This T cell receptor beta chain was documented in a study of T cell repertoires in cytomegalovirus infection. General observations from the study: The response measured ex vivo was dominated by TCR beta clonotypes (HLA-C-restricted and CMV-specific).

V was pared by 4 bases and J by 7 bases, with 11 bases between. CDR1 is SGHTA and CDR2 is FQGNSA in the germline V gene. The CDR3 is 14 amino acids. TCRdb recomputed calls from the reads with MiXCR, one row per CDR3 protein. The profile shows about 110,000 distinct CDR3 sequences, around 30% of them singletons. Comments on this clonotype: As yet, its antigen is unknown.

The chain combines TRBV7-2 with TRBJ1-6, with D possibly being TRBD1 (6 bases). The sequence derives from a human donor in good health (CMV status not recorded). Some clones in this sample may be carry-over from other donors' samples. The specimen comprised CD8+ T cells from cultured PBMCs, sampled from culture after CMV antigen stimulation. The CDR3 sequence: CASSSGQGNSPLHF. The CDR3 DNA reads TGTGCCAGCAGCTCGGGACAAGGGAATTCACCCCTCCACTTT.